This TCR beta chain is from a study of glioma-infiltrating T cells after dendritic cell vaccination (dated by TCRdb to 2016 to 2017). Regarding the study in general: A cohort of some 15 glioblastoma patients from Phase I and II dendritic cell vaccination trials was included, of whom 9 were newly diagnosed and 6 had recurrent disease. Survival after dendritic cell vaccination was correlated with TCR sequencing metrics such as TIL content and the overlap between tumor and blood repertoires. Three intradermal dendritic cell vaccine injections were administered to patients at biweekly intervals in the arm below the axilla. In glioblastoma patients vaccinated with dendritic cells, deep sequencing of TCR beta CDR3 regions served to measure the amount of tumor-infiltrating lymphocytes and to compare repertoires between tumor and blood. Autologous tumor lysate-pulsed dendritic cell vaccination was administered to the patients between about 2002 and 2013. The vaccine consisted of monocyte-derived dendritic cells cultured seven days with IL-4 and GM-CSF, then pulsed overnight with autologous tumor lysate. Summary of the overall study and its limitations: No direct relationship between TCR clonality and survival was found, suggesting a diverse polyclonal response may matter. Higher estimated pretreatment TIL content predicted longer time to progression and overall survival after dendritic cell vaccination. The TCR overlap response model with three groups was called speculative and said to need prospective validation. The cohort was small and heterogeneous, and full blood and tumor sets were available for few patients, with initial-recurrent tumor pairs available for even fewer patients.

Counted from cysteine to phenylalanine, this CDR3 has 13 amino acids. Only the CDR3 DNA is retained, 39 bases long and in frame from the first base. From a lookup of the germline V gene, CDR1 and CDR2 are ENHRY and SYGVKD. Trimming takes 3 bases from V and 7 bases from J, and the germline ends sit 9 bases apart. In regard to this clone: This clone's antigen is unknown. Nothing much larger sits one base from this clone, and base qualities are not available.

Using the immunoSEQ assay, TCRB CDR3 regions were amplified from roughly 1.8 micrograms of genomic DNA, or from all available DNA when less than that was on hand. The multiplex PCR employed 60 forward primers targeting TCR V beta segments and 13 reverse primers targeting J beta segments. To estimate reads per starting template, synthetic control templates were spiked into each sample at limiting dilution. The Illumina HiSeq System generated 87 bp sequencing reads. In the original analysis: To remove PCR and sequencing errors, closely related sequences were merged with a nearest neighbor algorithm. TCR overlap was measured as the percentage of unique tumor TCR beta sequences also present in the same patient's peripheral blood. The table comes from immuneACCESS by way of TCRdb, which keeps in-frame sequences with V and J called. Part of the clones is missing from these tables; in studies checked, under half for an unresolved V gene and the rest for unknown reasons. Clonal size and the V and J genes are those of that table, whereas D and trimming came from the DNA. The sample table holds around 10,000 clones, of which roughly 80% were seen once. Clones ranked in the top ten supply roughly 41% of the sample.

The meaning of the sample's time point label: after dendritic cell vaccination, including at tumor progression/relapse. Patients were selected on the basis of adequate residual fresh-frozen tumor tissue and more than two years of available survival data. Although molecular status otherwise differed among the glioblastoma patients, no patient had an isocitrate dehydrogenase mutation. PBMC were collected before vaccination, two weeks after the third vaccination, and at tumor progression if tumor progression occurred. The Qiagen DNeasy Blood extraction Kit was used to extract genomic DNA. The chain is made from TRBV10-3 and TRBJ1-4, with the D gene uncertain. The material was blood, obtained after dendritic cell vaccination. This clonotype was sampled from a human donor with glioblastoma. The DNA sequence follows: TGTGCCATCAGTGACGTTCTGTTTGAAAAACTGTTTTTT. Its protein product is CAISDVLFEKLFF.